The T cell receptor (beta chain) described here comes from a study of blood T cell repertoires in COVID-19. Authors' processing steps: By means of reference gene primer amplification, nucleated cell counts were estimated. Only in-frame clones appear in the TCRdb table, and some are missing; sequencing was by immunoSEQ multiplex PCR. The V and J calls and clone size come from that table; D and trimming were worked out from the DNA. The sample has 150,000 to 200,000 clones; approximately 85% are singletons. The CDR3 has 13 residues. Trimming removed 3 bases from V and 7 bases from J, with 10 bases in between.

The specimen was PBMCs or T cells enriched from blood (not recorded which). This sequence was found in a young woman who had recovered from COVID-19. The chain joins TRBV12-3 or TRBV12-4 to TRBJ2-1; the D is unclear. As DNA, the CDR3 is TGTGCCAGCAGTTTGGCTAGTTGGAATGAGCAGTTCTTC. Translation: CASSLASWNEQFF.